The next 18 T cell receptor beta chains were all read from a single sample in a study of CD8 T cells in Susac syndrome. Random-hexamer reverse transcription was applied to roughly 0.5 to 1 ug RNA. TCRdb recomputed calls from the immunoSEQ multiplex PCR reads with MiXCR, one row per CDR3 protein. The table shows about 200,000 distinct CDR3 sequences, with roughly 90% occurring only once. Sequencing was carried out using CD4+ T cells from PBMCs. The receptors were gathered from a human donor with Susac syndrome.

The rearrangement joins TRBV11-2 to TRBJ2-7; possible D gene TRBD1, 6 bases. Germline V gene lookup returns CDR1 SGHAT and CDR2 FQNNGV. The CDR3 length is 17 residues. Trimming stripped 4 bases from V and 3 bases from J, with 22 bases between. The chain's CDR3 is CASSSNRVPEKGYEQYF. As DNA, the CDR3 is TGTGCCAGCAGCTCGAACAGGGTCCCGGAAAAGGGCTACGAGCAGTACTTC. The variable domain in full, with the rest retrieved from reference TRBV11-2 and TRBJ2-7, is EAGVAQSPRYKIIEKRQSVAFWCNPISGHATLYWYQQILGQGPKLLIQFQNNGVVDDSQLPKDRFSAERLKGVDSTLKIQPAKLEDSAVYLCASSSNRVPEKGYEQYFGPGTRLTVT.

This clonotype came up a few times. The chain combines TRBV7-9 with TRBJ2-7, with 12 bases lining up with TRBD2. The V gene's germline CDR1 is SEHNR and CDR2 FQNEAQ (reference sequence). The CDR3 totals 15 residues. V gave up 5 bases and J gave up 6 bases; unmatched junction bases: 8. The CDR3 DNA follows: TGTGCCAGCAGCCCTAGCGGGAGGGCCGAAGGCGAGCAGTACTTC. This encodes CASSPSGRAEGEQYF.

This clonotype occurred a few times. J is TRBJ2-5 and V is TRBV7-2; the match to TRBD1 covers 10 bases. The CDR3 runs 17 residues. The V and J ends lost 5 bases and 0 bases, in that order; junction bases with no gene match: 9. Germline CDR1 and CDR2: SGHTA and FQGNSA. CDR3 DNA: TGTGCCAGCAGCCCCGGGACAGGGGACCTGTACCAAGAGACCCAGTACTTC. Residues: CASSPGTGDLYQETQYF.

This clonotype has only one observation. J is TRBJ1-2 and V is TRBV20-1; D possibly corresponds to TRBD1 (6 bases). The CDR3 length is 13 residues. With 1 base removed from V and 3 bases from J, the gap between germline ends came to 9 bases. Germline V gene data show CDR1 as DFQATT and CDR2 as SNEGSKA (reference sequence). This CDR3 is CSARAGQHYGYTF. CDR3 bases: TGCAGTGCTAGAGCCGGACAGCACTATGGCTACACCTTC.

The CDR3 loop is CASSPGQGAAGANVLTF. The CDR3 coding sequence is TGTGCCAGCAGTCCCGGACAGGGGGCGGCTGGGGCCAACGTCCTGACTTTC. The chain carries TRBV12-3 or TRBV12-4 and TRBJ2-6, with TRBD1 matching over 11 bases. J gave up 2 bases and V 5 bases, and 5 bases lay outside the gene matches. The CDR3 covers 17 residues.

The rearrangement uses TRBV5-4 and TRBJ2-7, with D possibly TRBD1 on 7 matching bases. The V and J ends lost 2 bases and 6 bases respectively, with 15 bases between them. This CDR3 contains 14 residues. The V gene's germline CDR1 is SGHNT and CDR2 YYREEE (reference sequence). DNA of the CDR3: TGTGCCAGCAGCTTTCAGGGGGGATGGGGCGAGCAGTACTTC. This sequence encodes CASSFQGGWGEQYF.

This chain connects TRBV30 to TRBJ1-6; D uncertain. V lost 3 bases and J 8 bases, leaving 5 bases between the germline ends. There are 11 residues in the CDR3. Germline loops: CDR1 GTSNPN, CDR2 SVGIG (reference sequence). In nucleotides, the CDR3 is TGTGCCTGGAGCAAGGATTCACCCCTCCACTTT. As protein: CAWSKDSPLHF.

This chain uses TRBV20-1 with TRBJ2-7; either TRBD1 or TRBD2 may fit D (7 bases each). The germline V gene encodes CDR1 DFQATT and CDR2 SNEGSKA (reference sequence). V lost 6 bases to trimming and J lost 7 bases, with 22 bases between them. CDR3 length: 14 amino acids. This chain's CDR3 is CSACKPGGGWEQYF. In DNA form, the CDR3 reads TGCAGTGCCTGTAAACCAGGGGGGGGATGGGAGCAGTACTTC.

V usage is TRBV23-1 and J usage is TRBJ2-7; TRBD2 matches 7 bases. TRBV23-1 is annotated as an ORF whose role is uncertain. CDR3 length: 19 residues. Trimming cost V 3 bases and J 2 bases; bases outside gene matches: 19. DNA for the CDR3: TGCGCCAGCAGTCATTACACCCAAACCCTAGCGGTCTCCACCTACGAGCAGTACTTC. It translates to CASSHYTQTLAVSTYEQYF.

The chain carries TRBV29-1 and TRBJ1-4; 7 bases line up with TRBD1. Germline V gives CDR1 SQVTM, CDR2 ANQGSEA. The CDR3 is 17 residues long. The trim removed 6 bases at V and 0 bases at J, leaving 13 bases unmatched. The CDR3 DNA reads as TGCAGCGTCTCCGGGACAGTCAATCAGGCAACTAATGAAAAACTGTTTTTT. Encoded protein: CSVSGTVNQATNEKLFF.

The chain combines TRBV10-3 with TRBJ1-4, with a tentative D call TRBD1 (5 bases). Germline V CDR1 and CDR2: ENHRY, SYGVKD. This CDR3 spans 15 amino acids. V lost 3 bases, J lost 8 bases, and 16 bases lay in between. CDR3 in DNA: TGTGCCATCAGTGAACTTGACGGGACCCGGGAAAAACTGTTTTTT. Its protein product is CAISELDGTREKLFF.

The gene calls are TRBV20-1 and TRBJ2-7; 8 bases map to TRBD2. Germline V gene sequence: CDR1 DFQATT, CDR2 SNEGSKA (reference sequence). V was clipped by 4 bases and J by 4 bases; unmatched bases: 12. This CDR3 is 15 amino acids long. The chain's CDR3 is CSATRGSGSQYEQYF. The CDR3 DNA reads TGCAGTGCTACCCGGGGCAGCGGGAGTCAATACGAGCAGTACTTC.

The V gene is TRBV3-1, the J gene TRBJ2-3; 7 nucleotides agree with TRBD2. The CDR3 is made up of 15 amino acids. Germline lookup yields CDR1 LGHDT and CDR2 YNNKEL (reference sequence). J was trimmed by 4 bases and V by 0 bases; bases with no gene match: 4. CDR3 bases: TGTGCCAGCAGCCAAGAGCGGGAGAGCGCAGATACGCAGTATTTT. Translated, it gives CASSQERESADTQYF.

This chain uses TRBV5-1 with TRBJ2-5; D is perhaps TRBD1 (5 bases). Between the trimmed V and J ends, which lost 2 bases and 0 bases, there was a span of 5 bases. This CDR3 has 13 amino acids. The V gene's germline CDR1 is SGHRS and CDR2 YFSETQ. The CDR3 sequence: CASSLQDQETQYF. The CDR3 DNA reads TGCGCCAGCAGCTTACAGGACCAAGAGACCCAGTACTTC.

The chain recombines TRBV5-1 with TRBJ2-5; TRBD1 aligns across 7 bases. The germline CDR1 and CDR2 sequences are SGHRS and YFSETQ. This CDR3 has 14 amino acids. The trim removed 5 bases at V and 5 bases at J, leaving 9 bases unmatched. The CDR3 coding sequence is TGCGCCAGCAGTCACAGGGGAAGTGGTGAGACCCAGTACTTC. Protein product: CASSHRGSGETQYF.

The table lists this clonotype with a count of one. The chain is built from TRBV29-1 and TRBJ1-2, with D tentatively TRBD1 (6 bases). The length of the CDR3 is 14 residues. CDR1 is SQVTM, CDR2 ANQGSEA, per germline. The V end lost 6 bases, the J end lost 7 bases, and 21 bases lay between the germline ends. CDR3 amino acids: CSVDRLDLRGGYTF. In DNA, the CDR3 is TGCAGCGTGGATCGTCTCGACCTCAGGGGTGGCTACACCTTC.

V gene TRBV5-1 combines with J gene TRBJ2-2, with unresolved D. Trimming left V 0 bases short and J 3 bases short, with 12 bases between. The germline CDR1 and CDR2 sequences are SGHRS and YFSETQ. The CDR3 contains 16 residues. CDR3 coding DNA: TGCGCCAGCAGCTTGGTGTTCACCACAGACACCGGGGAGCTGTTTTTT. This encodes CASSLVFTTDTGELFF.

The rearrangement joins TRBV5-1 to TRBJ2-5; TRBD2 aligns across 9 bases. V shed 2 bases, J shed 5 bases, and the junction held 7 bases outside the gene matches. Germline V gives CDR1 SGHRS, CDR2 YFSETQ. The CDR3 consists of 15 residues. Here the CDR3 DNA reads TGCGCCAGCAGCTTCCTAGCGGGAACTGAGGAGACCCAGTACTTC. Its protein product is CASSFLAGTEETQYF.